This TCR beta chain was observed in a study of OX40 agonist ivuxolimab in advanced cancers. Study context: Three patients, one with hepatocellular carcinoma and two with cutaneous melanoma, achieved partial responses.

This table comes from immunoSEQ multiplex PCR, and its TCRdb copy is limited to in-frame clones, with some not included. This table holds tens of thousands of clones, 92% found once. With 2 bases removed from V and 0 bases from J, the gap between germline ends came to 11 bases. This CDR3 comprises 16 residues. CDR1 and CDR2 (germline): SGHVS, FNYEAQ. The specimen comprised CD4+ or CD8+ T cells sorted from blood, sampled in a trial of the OX40 agonist ivuxolimab. The origin of this receptor is an adult with an advanced solid tumor such as melanoma, head and neck, liver or kidney cancer. The chain carries TRBV7-6 and TRBJ1-3; maybe TRBD1 (5 bases). CDR3 in DNA: TGTGCCAGCAGCTTATCCCCAGGGCACTCTGGAAACACCATATATTTT. It encodes CASSLSPGHSGNTIYF.